This record looks at one TCR beta chain sequence and its context. This record belongs to a study of OX40 agonist ivuxolimab in advanced cancers. Assay: immunoSEQ multiplex PCR; the TCRdb copy retains only in-frame clones and omits some. The repertoire holds about 80,000 clones, with about four fifths as singletons. CDR1 and CDR2 (germline): SGHNT, YYREEE (reference sequence). Losses at the gene ends were 10 bases for V and 7 bases for J; bases not matched to a gene: 10. This CDR3 has 13 amino acids. The chain uses TRBV5-4 and TRBJ1-4; 7 nucleotides line up with TRBD1. This specimen was CD4+ or CD8+ T cells sorted from blood, taken in a trial of the OX40 agonist ivuxolimab. The receptor comes from an adult with an advanced solid tumor such as melanoma, head and neck, liver or kidney cancer. CDR3 residues: CASSGGVGEKLFF. DNA of the CDR3: TGTGCCTCCTCAGGGGGTGTTGGTGAAAAACTGTTTTTT.